The T cell receptor (beta chain) described here comes from a study of regulatory T cells in long-lasting Graves disease (dated by TCRdb to the early 2020s). Background on the whole study: Patients with newly diagnosed Graves' disease had been on antithyroid drugs for under 3 months. A total of some 35 samples underwent TCR sequencing, from roughly 13 patients with persistent Graves' disease and 20 or so patients with newly diagnosed Graves' disease. The study was registered as a clinical trial and conducted in China. This study used TCR sequencing and RNA sequencing of peripheral blood to compare persistent Graves' disease patients against newly diagnosed Graves' disease patients. General conclusions and limits of the study: Persistent Graves' disease patients showed lower TCR Shannon entropy and fewer highly expanded clones than newly diagnosed patients, suggesting clonal expansion. Sequencing and analysis were restricted to the TCR beta chain. More public clonotypes were shared among persistent patients (fewer than 3,000) than among newly diagnosed patients (more than 950). Only peripheral blood was studied, because thyroid tissue, the primary lesion, was inaccessible. TRBV28, TRBJ1-2 and TRBJ2-5 were preferentially used in persistent disease, while TRBV20-1 and TRBJ2-1 were favored in newly diagnosed disease. As a limitation, the authors acknowledged that the small sample size may reduce accuracy.

Explained via the paper, the time point label denotes: newly diagnosed GD, antithyroid drugs for less than 3 months. RNA was extracted from PBMCs in TRIzol for both TCR sequencing and RNA sequencing. The diagnosis of Graves' disease followed American Thyroid Association guidelines. Recruitment of patients was carried out at an endocrinology department in Xi'an, China. Each patient gave 8.5 to 9.5 milliliters of peripheral blood, collected in an EDTA anticoagulant tube. Ficoll Paque Plus density gradient separation was used to isolate PBMCs, and no additional T cell sorting was done. RNA quality was checked with an Agilent 2100 Bioanalyzer and agarose gel, and concentration with a NanoDrop 2000. Many counts were recorded for this clonotype. What this receptor recognizes is not known. Per-base quality was not reported, and no clone a single base away is much larger than it. CDR3 length: 12 amino acids, cysteine to phenylalanine. Of the read, only the CDR3 DNA is kept; its 36 bases are in frame from base 1. Taken from the germline V gene, the CDR1 and CDR2 loops are MNHEY and SVGEGT. Germline trimming: 7 bases from V, 2 bases from J; junction bases outside gene matches: 1.

To prepare the library, multiplex PCR was applied. The instrument was an Illumina HiSeq 4000. To build TCR beta libraries, CDR3 regions were amplified by Arm-PCR using iRepertoire HTBI primers. PCR products were gel purified before sequencing. As for the authors' bioinformatics: Across samples, about 63 TRBV and roughly 13 TRBJ segments were identified and used for gene usage analysis of CDR3 amino acid clonotypes. COPE and FqMerger were used to merge the filtered high-quality paired reads into contigs. BLAST was used to align contigs to IMGT TRBV, TRBD and TRBJ reference genes, with CDR3 defined following IMGT. Highly expanded clones were defined as clonotypes with a frequency above 0.1%. Repertoire diversity was measured by Shannon entropy, and V-J evenness by the Gini coefficient. Clonotypes shared by more than one individual were considered public. The public sequencing data were trimmed at Q25 with fastp and processed into clonotypes with MiXCR by TCRdb, which kept only in-frame beta chains. When rows share a CDR3 protein, they turn into one entry using the most common DNA and genes. The V and J calls come from TCRdb's annotation, not from the publication. For this sample the table gives under 800,000 distinct CDR3 sequences, of which 15% to 20% were detected only once. Jointly, the top ten make up 15% to 20% of the sample.

These same records also appear under a second study, on T cells in Graves' hyperthyroidism and ophthalmopathy. Reported in the second study: Stable Graves' hyperthyroidism was defined as no progression to ophthalmopathy during 18 months of follow-up. The hyperthyroidism patients were between 18 and 65 years old and newly diagnosed, with a disease duration of less than 2 months. Any patient with an uncontrolled infection, another autoimmune disease, pregnancy or lactation was excluded. Diagnoses were based on clinical symptoms, serum thyroxine and TRAb, thyroid ultrasound and orbital computed tomography. For the first round of RT-PCR on the TCR CDR3, the HTBI primer set was used together with the Qiagen OneStep RT-PCR kit. Most expanded thyroid clonotypes (frequency above 0.001) were also detected in blood, suggesting blood repertoires may reflect thyroid immune responses. In cross-validation, a model built on a 13 V-J signature told ophthalmopathy apart from stable hyperthyroidism with approximately 90% sensitivity and about 81% specificity, and in testing the same model reached 80%/75%. In validation, the model predicted progression to ophthalmopathy a median of about 6.8 months before onset, with 65% to 71% sensitivity and almost 75% specificity. TCR V-J signatures able to tell the groups apart were searched for in a discovery cohort of 95 to 100 patients, of whom 43 had Graves' ophthalmopathy and about 60 had stable Graves' hyperthyroidism. Prospective prediction of ophthalmopathy was tested in an independent validation cohort of fewer than 20 hyperthyroidism patients and 15 to 17 patients who later progressed to ophthalmopathy. The 90 or so discovery patients were randomly split 7:3 into training and test sets. In addition, the study compared T-cell repertoires in thyroid tissue and in blood from five to seven Graves' hyperthyroidism patients. Following sampling, methimazole starting at 30 mg daily was given to hyperthyroidism patients, and high-dose intravenous methylprednisolone was given to ophthalmopathy patients. The libraries were constructed in a second round of multiplex PCR and then size-selected and purified. The libraries were sequenced on an Illumina HiSeq2000 using paired-end 100 bp reads. SOAPnuke was used to process the raw data, with reads discarded if the reads contained adapters or uncalled bases, had a mean Phred below 15, or lacked an exact constant-primer or identifier match. High-quality paired reads were merged with COPE v1.2.5, and unique nucleotide sequences were defined as clonotypes. MiTCR v1.1 was used to align clonotypes to the IMGT TRBV, TRBD and TRBJ reference segments. Analysis was restricted to V-J combinations with a frequency above 0.0001, which covered roughly 99% of repertoires. The TCS score was defined as the ratio of F50 (clonal expansion) to E x V (chaos), calculated using BLOSUM62-based TCRdist between CDR3 peptides within each V-J. Welch's t-statistics and random forest reduced 450 to 600 V-J features to under 15, which were used in a naive Bayes classifier (R e1071). No statistical method was used to fix the sample size in advance, and group allocation was not hidden from the investigators. According to the paper, TCR Vbeta CDR3 sequencing was carried out on about 140 peripheral blood samples, which came from around 43 ophthalmopathy, under 85 hyperthyroidism and approximately 17 progressor patients.

The receptor was isolated from a woman under 40 with Graves disease. Donor details come from another sample of the same person, matched by shared clones. The material was peripheral blood mononuclear cells (PBMCs), obtained at new diagnosis, from a patient treated with antithyroid drugs. This sequence uses TRBV6-2 or TRBV6-3 and TRBJ2-5; TRBD1 matches 7 bases in the middle. Read as DNA, the sequence is TGTGCCAGCATGGGACAGCAAGAGACCCAGTACTTC. Its protein is CASMGQQETQYF.